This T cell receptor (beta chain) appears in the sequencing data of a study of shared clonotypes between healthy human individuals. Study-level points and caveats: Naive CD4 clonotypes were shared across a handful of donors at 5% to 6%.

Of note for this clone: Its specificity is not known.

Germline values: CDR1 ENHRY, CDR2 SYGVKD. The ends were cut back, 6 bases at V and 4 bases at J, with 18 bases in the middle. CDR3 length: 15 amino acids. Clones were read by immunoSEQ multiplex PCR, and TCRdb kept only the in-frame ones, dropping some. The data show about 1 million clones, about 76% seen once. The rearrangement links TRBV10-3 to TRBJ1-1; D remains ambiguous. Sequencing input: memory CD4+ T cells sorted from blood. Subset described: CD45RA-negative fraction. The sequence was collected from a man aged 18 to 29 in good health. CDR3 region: CAIRAIGVTSTEAFF. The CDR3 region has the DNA TGTGCCATCAGGGCGATCGGGGTAACGAGCACTGAAGCTTTCTTT.